Each of the 7 T cell receptor beta chains below was sequenced from the same sample in a study of T-cell memory formation after mild COVID-19. From the 5' RACE reads, TCRdb called clonotypes with MiXCR, one entry per CDR3 protein. Found here are approximately 150,000 distinct CDR3 sequences, 19% of them singletons; the top ten hold approximately 2.3%. Sequencing input: PBMCs or a T cell subset sorted from them (not recorded which). The source of these receptors is an adult woman who had mild COVID-19 (a few samples of this study predate the infection). Cell type and time point are not known.

This clonotype was seen more than once but under ten times. This rearrangement joins TRBV5-1 to TRBJ2-5; D may match TRBD1 or TRBD2 (6 bases each). Germline-derived CDR1 and CDR2 are SGHRS and YFSETQ. CDR3 size: 12 residues. V lost 4 bases, J lost 5 bases, and 9 bases lay in between. As DNA, the CDR3 is TGCGCCAGCAGCAGGGGGGTTGAGACCCAGTACTTC. This encodes CASSRGVETQYF. The full variable domain, its missing parts supplied by reference TRBV5-1 and TRBJ2-5, is KAGVTQTPRYLIKTRGQQVTLSCSPISGHRSVSWYQQTPGQGLQFLFEYFSETQRNKGNFPGRFSGRQFSNSRSEMNVSTLELGDSALYLCASSRGVETQYFGPGTRLLVL.

V gene TRBV6-5 combines with J gene TRBJ2-7; D could derive from TRBD1 or TRBD2 (5 bases each). Germline assignment: CDR1 MNHEY and CDR2 SVGAGI. Trimming removed 5 bases at V and 3 bases at J, with 14 bases between. The CDR3 is 14 amino acids. CDR3 sequence: CASSVSGTDYEQYF. The DNA for the CDR3 is TGTGCCAGCAGTGTCTCCGGGACCGACTACGAGCAGTACTTC.

This clonotype was detected a few times. The chain's CDR3 is CASSEVQGAYNEQFF. As DNA, the CDR3 is TGCGCCAGCAGTGAGGTGCAGGGGGCATACAATGAGCAGTTCTTC. This chain joins TRBV10-2 and TRBJ2-1, with 8 positions matching TRBD1. V shed 2 bases, J shed 4 bases, and the junction held 4 bases outside the gene matches. This CDR3 contains 15 residues. The germline gives CDR1 WSHSY, CDR2 SAAADI.

The chain couples TRBV12-3 or TRBV12-4 to TRBJ1-5; 8 positions agree with TRBD1. V shed 2 bases, J shed 2 bases, and the junction held 8 bases outside the gene matches. CDR3 length equals 17 residues. The CDR3 coding sequence is TGTGCCAGCAGTTTAAGGCAGGGGGCCCTTCGCAATCAGCCCCAGCATTTT. Translated: CASSLRQGALRNQPQHF.

This chain joins TRBV30 and TRBJ2-6; the D is unclear. There are 16 residues in the CDR3. Per germline, CDR1 GTSNPN and CDR2 SVGIG (reference sequence). The V end was cut by 0 bases, the J end by 0 bases, with 9 bases between. DNA of the CDR3: TGTGCCTGGAGTGTGGAAAGAGTCTCTGGGGCCAACGTCCTGACTTTC. Its protein product is CAWSVERVSGANVLTF.

This clonotype has only a few counts. The gene calls are TRBV6-5 and TRBJ2-1; 7 bases fit TRBD1. Trimming removed 0 bases from V and 5 bases from J; junction bases left unmatched: 13. CDR3 length equals 18 residues. CDR1 and CDR2 (germline): MNHEY, SVGAGI. CDR3 nucleotide sequence: TGTGCCAGCAGTTACTCGGCCCCAGGGGGTGGTCAGAACAATGAGCAGTTCTTC. Translation gives CASSYSAPGGGQNNEQFF.

This chain connects TRBV3-1 to TRBJ2-7, with D tentatively TRBD2 (5 bases). Germline CDR1 is LGHDT and CDR2 is YNNKEL (reference sequence). This CDR3 comprises 12 residues. V gave up 1 base and J gave up 7 bases, with 8 bases separating them. Here the CDR3 reads CASSQGRREQYF. CDR3 bases: TGTGCCAGCAGCCAAGGGAGGAGAGAGCAGTACTTC.